The 31 T cell receptor beta chains below come from one sample, sequenced in a study of blood T cell repertoires in COVID-19. Some clones are missing from TCRdb's copy, which holds only in-frame ones; the method was immunoSEQ multiplex PCR. Of about 59,000 clones listed, 60% to 80% are singletons. The specimen was peripheral blood. The receptors here all came from a man older than 75 with acute or convalescent COVID-19.

This chain joins TRBV5-4 and TRBJ2-5; 9 bases are shared with TRBD1. This CDR3 spans 15 amino acids. Germline CDR1 SGHNT, CDR2 YYREEE (reference sequence). V trimming: 2 bases; J trimming: 1 base; junction bases outside the gene matches: 3. CDR3 sequence reads: CASSFRQGGQETQYF. CDR3 sequence (DNA): TGTGCCAGCAGCTTTCGACAGGGGGGCCAAGAGACCCAGTACTTC. The variable domain in full, completed from reference TRBV5-4 and TRBJ2-5, reads ETGVTQSPTHLIKTRGQQVTLRCSSQSGHNTVSWYQQALGQGPQFIFQYYREEENGRGNFPPRFSGLQFPNYSSELNVNALELDDSALYLCASSFRQGGQETQYFGPGTRLLVL.

The chain links TRBV3-1 (or the pseudogene TRBV3-2) to TRBJ2-1; D perhaps matches TRBD2 (5 bases). The CDR3 contains 14 residues. V lost 6 bases and J 9 bases, leaving 18 bases between the germline ends. Per the germline V gene, CDR1 is LGHDT and CDR2 is YNNKEL (reference sequence). CDR3 sequence: CASRGEGQAGEQFF. The CDR3 region has the DNA TGTGCCAGCAGGGGCGAGGGCCAGGCGGGTGAGCAGTTCTTC.

Comment on this clone: Other DNA sequences in the sample encode the same CDR3. V is TRBV7-9 and J is TRBJ1-1, with TRBD1 as a possible D gene (6 bases). The CDR3 loop spans 13 amino acids. Trimming left V 3 bases short and J 2 bases short, with 7 bases between. Germline V gene lookup returns CDR1 SEHNR and CDR2 FQNEAQ (reference sequence). The CDR3, as DNA: TGTGCCAGCAGCTTGGACAGTAACACTGAAGCTTTCTTT. Encoded protein: CASSLDSNTEAFF.

The chain is built from TRBV11-2 and TRBJ1-6, with a possible D match to TRBD1 (6 bases). V was cut by 1 base and J by 7 bases, with 8 bases left in between. The CDR3 length is 14 residues. Germline values: CDR1 SGHAT, CDR2 FQNNGV. CDR3 sequence (DNA): TGTGCCAGCAGCTTAGTACAGGGAAATTCACCCCTCCACTTT. Residues: CASSLVQGNSPLHF.

The chain is built from TRBV5-1 and TRBJ2-3, with TRBD2 identical over 7 bases. The germline V gene has CDR1 SGHRS and CDR2 YFSETQ. The V segment lost 0 bases and the J segment 4 bases; nucleotides outside the gene matches: 5. The CDR3 length is 15 residues. Here the CDR3 DNA reads TGCGCCAGCAGCTTGGGGGCTAGCGGCCCAGATACGCAGTATTTT. This translates into CASSLGASGPDTQYF.

There are a few counts of this clone. This rearrangement joins TRBV13 to TRBJ2-5; D might be TRBD1 (5 bases). V lost 6 bases, J lost 7 bases, and 21 bases lay in between. The germline gives CDR1 PRHDT, CDR2 FYEKMQ (reference sequence). The CDR3 covers 15 residues. The CDR3 is CASSSRQLGIGTQYF. CDR3 in DNA: TGTGCCAGCAGTTCCCGACAGTTGGGAATTGGGACCCAGTACTTC.

The chain carries TRBV3-1 (or the pseudogene TRBV3-2) and TRBJ2-1; D unclear. The CDR3 spans 13 residues. Trimming left V 4 bases short and J 7 bases short, with 11 bases between. CDR1 is LGHDT, CDR2 YNNKEL, per germline (reference sequence). The CDR3 loop reads CASSPNLRNEQFF. CDR3 DNA: TGTGCCAGCAGCCCGAACCTCCGGAATGAGCAGTTCTTC.

The chain has TRBV6-5 and TRBJ2-7, with TRBD2 as a possible D gene (6 bases). The length of the CDR3 is 13 residues. Trimming left V 2 bases short and J 6 bases short, with 11 bases between. CDR1 MNHEY and CDR2 SVGAGI come from the germline V gene. The CDR3 nucleotides are TGTGCCAGCAGTTACGGGGGGTCGGCCGAGCAGTACTTC. Its translation: CASSYGGSAEQYF.

The chain recombines TRBV11-2 with TRBJ1-3; D gene uncertain. The CDR3 is 14 residues long. Per germline, CDR1 SGHAT and CDR2 FQNNGV. V was trimmed by 3 bases and J by 0 bases, leaving 6 bases between them. The CDR3 region has the DNA TGTGCCAGCAGCTTTGGGAGCTCTGGAAACACCATATATTTT. Its protein is CASSFGSSGNTIYF.

In its sample, this clone was seen a few times. This sequence joins TRBV19 and TRBJ1-5; D is ambiguous. The CDR3 length is 15 residues. Trimming cost V 5 bases and J 2 bases, with 13 bases left between them. Looked up from germline, CDR1 is LNHDA and CDR2 is SQIVND (reference sequence). Here the CDR3 reads CASSPLFFGNQPQHF. DNA for the CDR3: TGTGCCAGTAGTCCGTTATTTTTCGGCAATCAGCCCCAGCATTTT.

This chain connects TRBV5-8 to TRBJ2-2; 9 bases are a match to TRBD1. The CDR3 consists of 15 residues. V lost 4 bases and J lost 6; bases outside the gene matches: 7. CDR1 and CDR2 from the germline V gene are SGHTS and YDEGEE. CDR3 nucleotides: TGTGCCAGCAGCCGCCGGGACAGGGTCCCCGGGGAGCTGTTTTTT. It codes for CASSRRDRVPGELFF. Variable domain in full (rest from reference TRBV5-8 and TRBJ2-2): EAGVTQSPTHLIKTRGQQATLRCSPISGHTSVYWYQQALGLGLQFLLWYDEGEERNRGNFPPRFSGRQFPNYSSELNVNALELEDSALYLCASSRRDRVPGELFFGEGSRLTVL.

This CDR3 reads CASRSAAGSGELFF. DNA for the CDR3: TGTGCCAGTAGGAGCGCAGCGGGGTCCGGGGAGCTGTTTTTT. This sequence joins TRBV19 and TRBJ2-2; 7 bases are shared with TRBD2. Trimming removed 6 bases from V and 6 bases from J; junction bases left unmatched: 7. Germline assignment: CDR1 LNHDA and CDR2 SQIVND (reference sequence). CDR3 length equals 14 residues.

The CDR3 nucleotides are TGTGCCAGCAGTTCGACAGGGTTTCAGCCCCAGCATTTT. Its protein is CASSSTGFQPQHF. The chain is built from TRBV27 and TRBJ1-5; 7 bases fit TRBD1. The CDR3 consists of 13 residues. Germline CDR1 reads MNHEY; CDR2 reads SMNVEV (reference sequence). With 4 bases clipped from V and 6 bases from J, the junction kept 3 bases outside the gene matches.

V is TRBV18 and J is TRBJ2-3; the D gene is possibly TRBD2 (5 bases). The ends were cut back, 10 bases at V and 3 bases at J, with 14 bases in the middle. Germline lookup yields CDR1 KGHSH and CDR2 LQKENI. The CDR3 has 13 residues. The CDR3 DNA sequence: TGTGCCACTCAACGAGGGCCTACAGATACGCAGTATTTT. This sequence encodes CATQRGPTDTQYF.

V gene TRBV5-6 combines with J gene TRBJ2-7; no firm D call. V was cut by 0 bases and J by 3 bases, with 10 bases left in between. This CDR3 has 14 amino acids. The germline V gene has CDR1 SGHDT and CDR2 YYEEEE. CDR3 sequence reads: CASSLVGRYYEQYF. The CDR3 DNA reads as TGTGCCAGCAGCTTGGTTGGCAGATACTACGAGCAGTACTTC.

The gene calls are TRBV2 and TRBJ2-3; 8 bases match TRBD2. CDR1 and CDR2 from the germline V gene are SNHLY and FYNNEI. V lost 1 base to trimming and J lost 0 bases; unmatched junction nucleotides: 0. The CDR3 contains 15 residues. As DNA, the CDR3 is TGTGCCAGCAGTGAAGGCGGGAGGAGCACAGATACGCAGTATTTT. This codes for CASSEGGRSTDTQYF. Together with reference TRBV2 and TRBJ2-3, the CDR3 gives the full variable domain: EPEVTQTPSHQVTQMGQEVILRCVPISNHLYFYWYRQILGQKVEFLVSFYNNEISEKSEIFDDQFSVERPDGSNFTLKIRSTKLEDSAMYFCASSEGGRSTDTQYFGPGTRLTVL.

This clone has just a few counts. The chain is built from TRBV3-1 (or the pseudogene TRBV3-2) and TRBJ1-3; 8 bases map to TRBD1. Trimming removed 4 bases from V and 0 bases from J; junction bases left unmatched: 8. CDR1 LGHDT and CDR2 YNNKEL come from the germline V gene (reference sequence). The CDR3 length is 17 residues. In DNA form, the CDR3 reads TGTGCCAGCAGCCCCTATCGACAGGGGAGCTCTGGAAACACCATATATTTT. Its translation is CASSPYRQGSSGNTIYF.

This chain links TRBV4-2 with TRBJ2-3, with TRBD2 matching 12 bases. CDR1 is LGHNA, CDR2 YNFKEQ, per germline. V gave up 4 bases and J gave up 1 base; unmatched junction bases: 9. The CDR3 covers 18 residues. The CDR3 DNA follows: TGTGCCAGCAGCCTCCATTCCCGGACTAGCGGGGGCACAGATACGCAGTATTTT. Protein sequence: CASSLHSRTSGGTDTQYF.

The V and J genes are TRBV5-6 and TRBJ2-1; D is possibly TRBD2 (6 bases). The CDR3 loop spans 13 amino acids. Trimming removed 0 bases at V and 7 bases at J, with 8 bases between. CDR1 is SGHDT, CDR2 YYEEEE, per germline. This CDR3 is CASSLVAGNEQFF. CDR3 in DNA: TGTGCCAGCAGCTTGGTTGCGGGGAATGAGCAGTTCTTC.

This clone was counted a few times. This chain joins TRBV3-1 (or the pseudogene TRBV3-2) and TRBJ1-2; D is ambiguous. Trimming removed 1 base at V and 5 bases at J, with 5 bases between. CDR3 length equals 12 residues. The germline V gene encodes CDR1 LGHDT and CDR2 YNNKEL (reference sequence). In nucleotides, the CDR3 is TGTGCCAGCAGCCAAGTCGAGTATGGCTACACCTTC. Protein product: CASSQVEYGYTF.

This clone was detected a few times. The rearrangement joins TRBV5-1 to TRBJ1-2; the match to TRBD1 covers 7 bases. CDR3 length equals 12 residues. V shed 1 base, J shed 7 bases, and the junction held 1 base outside the gene matches. CDR1 and CDR2 (germline): SGHRS, YFSETQ. CDR3 DNA: TGCGCCAGCAGCTTGCAGGGGGTTGGCTACACCTTC. This encodes CASSLQGVGYTF.

The chain has TRBV18 and TRBJ2-3; 9 nucleotides line up with TRBD1. V lost 5 bases, J lost 1 base, and 4 bases stayed unmatched. The V gene's germline CDR1 is KGHSH and CDR2 LQKENI. This CDR3 region has 15 residues. This chain's CDR3 is CASSAGTGRTDTQYF. CDR3 nucleotides: TGTGCCAGCTCAGCCGGGACAGGGCGCACAGATACGCAGTATTTT.

The chain uses TRBV25-1 and TRBJ1-2; 11 bases are shared with TRBD1. In germline, CDR1 is MGHDK, CDR2 SYGVNS. The CDR3 is 15 residues long. The trim removed 5 bases at V and 3 bases at J, leaving 5 bases unmatched. The CDR3 bases are TGTGCCAGCAGTTTCGGGACAGGGGGTCACTATGGCTACACCTTC. It translates to CASSFGTGGHYGYTF.

The genes are TRBV9 and TRBJ1-6; D might be TRBD1 (5 bases). Germline values: CDR1 SGDLS, CDR2 YYNGEE. Trimming removed 0 bases at V and 14 bases at J, with 21 bases between. The CDR3 is 16 amino acids. DNA for the CDR3: TGTGCCAGCAGCGTAGCTATGACAGCGCCACAAGGGGCCCTCCACTTT. This encodes CASSVAMTAPQGALHF.

The rearrangement uses TRBV6-5 and TRBJ2-1; the match to TRBD1 covers 8 bases. Germline V gene lookup returns CDR1 MNHEY and CDR2 SVGAGI. This CDR3 is 15 amino acids long. J lost 3 bases, V lost 6 bases, and 7 bases had no gene match. This CDR3 reads CASRTGDVLYNEQFF. CDR3 coding DNA: TGTGCCAGCAGGACAGGGGACGTACTCTACAATGAGCAGTTCTTC.

V gene TRBV6-6 combines with J gene TRBJ2-7; no clear D. V lost 5 bases and J lost 3, with 11 bases in between. Germline V CDR1 and CDR2: MNHNY, SVGAGI (reference sequence). The CDR3 loop spans 13 amino acids. The CDR3 DNA reads TGTGCCAGCAGTCCCGCCCTATTCTACGAGCAGTACTTC. Translated: CASSPALFYEQYF.

CDR3 in amino acids: CASRRGDRGYNEQFF. CDR3 nucleotides: TGTGCCAGCAGACGGGGGGACAGGGGCTACAATGAGCAGTTCTTC. The chain recombines TRBV3-1 (or the pseudogene TRBV3-2) with TRBJ2-1; 10 nucleotides line up with TRBD1. The V gene's germline CDR1 is LGHDT and CDR2 YNNKEL (reference sequence). The V gene end was trimmed by 6 bases and the J gene end by 3 bases; junction bases not matched to a gene: 5. CDR3 size: 15 residues.

CDR3 sequence: CASSLGTSFHEQFF. The CDR3 DNA follows: TGCGCCAGCAGCTTGGGAACTAGTTTCCATGAGCAGTTCTTC. The chain joins TRBV5-1 to TRBJ2-1, with D possibly being TRBD2 (5 bases). This CDR3 is 14 amino acids long. The germline CDR1 and CDR2 sequences are SGHRS and YFSETQ. Trimming pared 0 bases from V and 8 bases from J, leaving 12 bases between.

This clone has only one observation. The chain joins TRBV24-1 to TRBJ2-1, with a weak D call TRBD1 (5 bases). Germline V gene lookup returns CDR1 KGHDR and CDR2 SFDVKD. V was trimmed by 1 base and J by 6 bases, leaving 18 bases between them. The CDR3 sequence is 17 residues long. For the CDR3, the DNA is TGTGCCACCAGTGATTTTTCCGAGGCAGGGTATTCCAATGAGCAGTTCTTC. This translates into CATSDFSEAGYSNEQFF.

The rearrangement links TRBV9 to TRBJ2-4; TRBD2 agrees at 12 bases. CDR1 is SGDLS, CDR2 YYNGEE, per germline. Trimming cost V 0 bases and J 0 bases; bases outside gene matches: 7. CDR3 size: 19 residues. CDR3 nucleotide sequence: TGTGCCAGCAGCGTAGAGGCTAGCGGGAGGGGAGAAGCCAAAAACATTCAGTACTTC. The encoded protein is CASSVEASGRGEAKNIQYF.

The chain is built from TRBV5-5 and TRBJ2-7; D may be TRBD2 (7 bases). The CDR3 extends over 14 amino acids. V was clipped by 2 bases and J by 6 bases, with 15 bases between them. Per the germline V gene, CDR1 is SGHKS and CDR2 is YYEKEE (reference sequence). The CDR3 sequence is CASSLTGRTAEQYF. Here the CDR3 DNA reads TGTGCCAGCAGCTTAACCGGGAGGACAGCCGAGCAGTACTTC.